This TCR beta chain derives from a study of T cell changes during pregnancy in multiple sclerosis. TCRdb keeps only in-frame clones here, not all; method: immunoSEQ multiplex PCR. The profile shows some 79,000 clones, around nine tenths of them singletons. V was trimmed by 3 bases and J by 5 bases, leaving 13 bases between them. Looked up from germline, CDR1 is LNHDA and CDR2 is SQIVND (reference sequence). The CDR3 length is 14 residues. This rearrangement joins TRBV19 to TRBJ1-2; D ambiguous. The sequence was collected from a female donor with multiple sclerosis, enrolled in a pregnancy study. The sequencing here drew on CD4+ T cells from peripheral blood mononuclear cells, taken in the second trimester of pregnancy. This CDR3 is CASSMSNSLYGYTF. The CDR3 region has the DNA TGTGCCAGTAGTATGTCGAACAGCTTATATGGCTACACCTTC. The whole variable domain, filled in from reference TRBV19 and TRBJ1-2, reads DGGITQSPKYLFRKEGQNVTLSCEQNLNHDAMYWYRQDPGQGLRLIYYSQIVNDFQKGDIAEGYSVSREKKESFPLTVTSAQKNPTAFYLCASSMSNSLYGYTFGSGTRLTVV.